This T cell receptor (beta chain) was found in a study of beta chain features in type 1 diabetes. Study results and limitations: Among all four CD4+ subsets, Type 1 diabetes patients had TCRB CDR3s that were moderately but significantly shorter. Whether HLA type affects TCRB rearrangement stayed undetermined in the present work.

Only one heparinised blood draw was taken per donor, and its volume averaged about 116 mL. Purity of each sorted population was above 95%. The CDR3 covers 16 residues. The germline gives CDR1 SGHAT, CDR2 FQNNGV. V was trimmed by 2 bases and J by 6 bases, leaving 18 bases between them. There are a few counts of this clone. Antigen: not known. TCRB transcripts that were expressed got sequenced, as all of the isolated RNA had been reverse transcribed. The data were produced by immunoSEQ multiplex PCR, yet TCRdb's version contains in-frame clones alone and is incomplete. Of about 300,000 clones in the sample, approximately 12% were seen once.

The V call is TRBV11-2, the J call TRBJ2-3; maybe TRBD2 (6 bases). The sequencing sample was made of naive CD4+ T cells from blood. This TCR derives from a woman between 18 and 29 years old with type 1 diabetes. CDR3 nucleotide sequence: TGTGCCAGCAGCTTAATTTCCGGGAGCATCACGGATACGCAGTATTTT. This encodes CASSLISGSITDTQYF.